Reported below is one TCR beta chain. Its antigen is still unknown. The germline V gene (reference sequence) provides CDR1 DFQATT and CDR2 SNEGSKA. Its CDR3 holds 14 amino acids, cysteine through phenylalanine. The DNA is not on file. The receptor library was made with 5' RACE. Each TCR library was prepared from about 4,000 ng of total RNA. For each sample, cDNA synthesis was carried out in eight separate reactions using SMARTScribe reverse transcriptase. During cDNA synthesis, template switching introduced unique molecular identifiers that contained a 6-nucleotide sample barcode. Amplification of TCRalpha and TCRbeta cDNA involved two nested PCRs of 16 and 9 cycles, and each PCR was followed by bead purification. Before amplification, the cDNA was treated with uracil DNA-glycosylase and purified using the QIAquick PCR purification kit. The second PCR added Illumina TruSeq-compatible adapters along with sample-specific barcodes. Library quality and concentration were checked on TapeStation and Qubit, and libraries were pooled at around 5.3 ng each. Sequencing of pooled libraries was carried out on an Illumina HiSeq2500 single-index Rapid Run using 2 x 100 bp reads and custom sequencing primers. In the paper's pipeline: PCR and sequencing errors were corrected by UMI-based consensus assembly using MiGEC version 1.2.6. MiXCR version 2.1.1 handled V(D)J alignment, clonotype assembly and CDR3 extraction. Gene usage, clonotype sharing and MAIT/NKT TCR abundance were normalised by analysing the top 1000, 10 000 and 20 000 clonotypes per sample. Diversity was computed as the inverse Simpson index with the vegan R package after downsampling to 27 000 UMIs. Paired Mann-Whitney U tests were applied to discordant twin pairs, and Benjamini-Hochberg correction was used for multiple testing. After the reads were reprocessed by TCRdb, one entry was made per CDR3 protein sequence, with no DNA. These V and J calls derive from TCRdb rather than the authors' analysis. This sample's table has entries for some 400,000 distinct CDR3 sequences. The ten largest clones add up to about 2.4% of the sample.

The data derive from a study of monozygotic twins with inflammatory bowel disease (dated by TCRdb to between 2018 and 2021). In the study overall: A total of roughly 28 monozygotic twin pairs were included in the full study, comprising nine German pairs (four IBD-concordant, five IBD-discordant) and 19 IBD-discordant Danish pairs. Within discordant pairs, disease-associated traits were sought mainly by comparing IBD patients with their genetically identical healthy co-twins. Each individual had, on average, about 151 000 unique TCRalpha sequences and 181 000 unique TCRbeta sequences available for analysis.

A 2.5 ml peripheral blood sample was drawn into PAXgene tubes per donor and stored at -80°C. Total RNA was isolated from whole blood with the PAXgene blood miRNA kit on an automated QIAcube, without T cell sorting. Peripheral blood from monozygotic twin pairs, either concordant or discordant for inflammatory bowel disease, underwent deep TCRalpha and TCRbeta repertoire profiling that used unique molecular barcoding. Smoking habits were recorded for all twin pairs, and each individual was classified as a current, former or never smoker. Here is what the overall study found, with its caveats: No single strong signal or clonotype linked to IBD turned up in the results, so the idea that one exists was not supported. Repertoire similarity did not differ between concordant and discordant twins, which could be due to limited statistical power. Measured by the inverse Simpson index, TCRbeta repertoire diversity was lower in IBD patients than in their healthy co-twins. The analysis was unable to tell apart different T cell subtypes. Compared with healthy twins, IBD patients shared fewer clonotypes with other individuals, and the difference was most pronounced in patients with signs of disease activity. Differing immunosuppressive treatments among patients may have added background noise and inter-individual variability to the repertoires.

Sequencing was done on a sample of blood. The chain couples TRBV20-1 to TRBJ2-1; TCRdb lists TRBD1, though no DNA is available to test this call. This clonotype was obtained from a human donor with ulcerative colitis or Crohn's disease, or a healthy co-twin of an affected twin (not recorded which). The CDR3 corresponds to CSASGGRGNNEQFF.